Presented here are 24 T cell receptor beta chains from one specimen sequenced in a study of T cell responses to AZD1222 COVID-19 vaccine. Profiling relied on immunoSEQ multiplex PCR, and the TCRdb table lists in-frame clones only, not all of them. This sample has around 130,000 clones, with around 90% found just once. Sequences were derived from peripheral blood, sampled 28 days after the second AZD1222 dose. Every receptor here comes from an adult who received the AZD1222 COVID-19 vaccine.

The chain combines TRBV10-1 with TRBJ1-2; D perhaps matches TRBD1 (5 bases). Germline V CDR1 and CDR2: WNHNN, SYGVQD (reference sequence). Trimming stripped 6 bases from V and 3 bases from J, with 20 bases between. There are 16 residues in the CDR3. In DNA, the CDR3 is TGCGCCAGCAGCCTAGTTCCGGGACGCCGAGACTATGGCTACACCTTC. It codes for CASSLVPGRRDYGYTF.

V usage is TRBV6-5 and J usage is TRBJ1-5; a possible D gene is TRBD1 (6 bases). Trimming left V 6 bases short and J 5 bases short, with 14 bases between. CDR3 length: 14 amino acids. Germline V gene sequence: CDR1 MNHEY, CDR2 SVGAGI. This CDR3 reads CASRYRDTYQPQHF. For the CDR3, the DNA is TGTGCCAGCAGGTACCGGGACACTTATCAGCCCCAGCATTTT.

This clone turned up a few times. The V call is TRBV12-3 or TRBV12-4, the J call TRBJ1-2; D not certain. V was trimmed by 2 bases and J by 4 bases, leaving 8 bases between them. The CDR3 consists of 13 residues. Here the CDR3 DNA reads TGTGCCAGCAGTTTAAGTCAAGCCTATGGCTACACCTTC. This encodes CASSLSQAYGYTF.

The rearrangement joins TRBV10-3 to TRBJ2-5; TRBD2 might be the D (5 bases). Deletions cut 0 bases from V and 6 bases from J, with 14 bases between. The CDR3 is made up of 15 amino acids. In germline, CDR1 is ENHRY, CDR2 SYGVKD. The CDR3 region is CAISESLAGGKTQYF. CDR3 DNA sequence: TGTGCCATCAGTGAGTCCTTGGCGGGTGGGAAGACCCAGTACTTC.

The rearrangement joins TRBV4-2 to TRBJ2-1, with 7 bases matching TRBD2. CDR1 and CDR2 from the germline V gene are LGHNA and YNFKEQ. J gave up 3 bases and V 4 bases, and 12 bases lay outside the gene matches. The CDR3 has 17 amino acids. CDR3 DNA sequence: TGTGCCAGCAGCCTCAGATCACGGGAGGTAGGCTACAATGAGCAGTTCTTC. Amino acid sequence: CASSLRSREVGYNEQFF.

The chain combines TRBV7-2 with TRBJ1-2; possibly TRBD1 for D (6 bases). Trimming took off 4 bases at V and 1 base at J, with 10 bases between the two ends. Germline CDR1 is SGHTA and CDR2 is FQGNSA. The CDR3 covers 14 residues. The CDR3 DNA is TGTGCCAGCAGCTGGGACACCATTAACTATGGCTACACCTTC. Its protein product is CASSWDTINYGYTF.

This clone was recorded only once. The CDR3 protein is CSVGDRSSGNTIYF. The CDR3 bases are TGCAGCGTTGGGGACCGGAGCTCTGGAAACACCATATATTTT. V and J are TRBV29-1 and TRBJ1-3, with D tentatively TRBD1 (5 bases). Germline CDR1 reads SQVTM; CDR2 reads ANQGSEA. Trimming shortened V by 4 bases and J by 0 bases, and 10 bases separated the two germline ends. CDR3 length: 14 residues.

This clone was counted only a few times. This chain connects TRBV11-2 to TRBJ1-5; D perhaps matches TRBD1 (5 bases). Trimming pared 2 bases from V and 6 bases from J, leaving 11 bases between. Germline CDR1 reads SGHAT; CDR2 reads FQNNGV. This CDR3 contains 14 residues. The CDR3 DNA is TGTGCCAGCAGCTTAAATGGGGGAGTTCAGCCCCAGCATTTT. The encoded protein is CASSLNGGVQPQHF.

This sequence joins TRBV6-5 and TRBJ2-5; the match to TRBD2 covers 7 bases. The ends lost 0 bases at V and 6 bases at J; junction bases unmatched: 4. The length of the CDR3 is 14 residues. Germline lookup yields CDR1 MNHEY and CDR2 SVGAGI. This CDR3 is CASSYSGGRQTQYF. CDR3 coding DNA: TGTGCCAGCAGTTACTCGGGAGGGCGGCAGACCCAGTACTTC.

The chain couples TRBV11-3 to TRBJ2-1; D unresolved. The CDR3 is made up of 13 amino acids. CDR1 SGHNT and CDR2 YENEEA come from the germline V gene. Deletions cut 1 base from V and 4 bases from J, with 5 bases between. The CDR3 DNA reads as TGTGCCAGCAGCTTAGCCAGGTACAATGAGCAGTTCTTC. Amino acids: CASSLARYNEQFF.

This sequence joins TRBV28 and TRBJ1-3; D gene ambiguous. The CDR3 spans 14 residues. The germline CDR1 and CDR2 sequences are MDHEN and SYDVKM. Trimming shortened V by 4 bases and J by 4 bases, and 11 bases separated the two germline ends. The CDR3, as DNA: TGTGCCAGCAGTTACCCGAGTGACGGAAACACCATATATTTT. Its translation: CASSYPSDGNTIYF.

J is TRBJ1-1 and V is TRBV10-3, with 7 bases lining up with TRBD1. Germline trimming cut 10 bases from V and 7 bases from J; bases unmatched to any gene: 12. The CDR3 totals 13 residues. Per the germline V gene, CDR1 is ENHRY and CDR2 is SYGVKD. The CDR3: CATGTEGQYEAFF. The CDR3 bases are TGTGCCACGGGTACAGAGGGACAGTATGAAGCTTTCTTT.

The chain couples TRBV6-6 to TRBJ2-7, with D unclear. Trimming took 6 bases from V and 6 from J, leaving 9 bases between them. The CDR3 length is 11 residues. Germline CDR1 MNHNY, CDR2 SVGAGI (reference sequence). CDR3 nucleotide sequence: TGTGCCAGCAGGCTAGGCGGCGAGCAGTACTTC. Its translation: CASRLGGEQYF.

The genes are TRBV11-1 and TRBJ2-4, with 8 bases that match TRBD1. CDR1 and CDR2 from the germline V gene are SGHAT and FQDESV (reference sequence). The V segment lost 4 bases and the J segment 3 bases; nucleotides outside the gene matches: 5. The CDR3 has 15 amino acids. The CDR3 nucleotides read TGTGCCAGCAGCTACTCAACAGGGGGCAAAAACATTCAGTACTTC. It yields the protein CASSYSTGGKNIQYF.

In this sample, this clone turned up once. This chain uses TRBV29-1 with TRBJ1-1; TRBD1 agrees at 9 bases. Germline V lookup: CDR1 SQVTM, CDR2 ANQGSEA. CDR3 length: 13 residues. V lost 5 bases to trimming and J lost 6 bases; unmatched junction nucleotides: 7. CDR3 coding DNA: TGCAGCGTTCGGGACAGGGTGCGCTCTGAAGCTTTCTTT. This sequence encodes CSVRDRVRSEAFF. Looking up the rest from reference TRBV29-1 and TRBJ1-1 gives the full variable domain: SAVISQKPSRDICQRGTSLTIQCQVDSQVTMMFWYRQQPGQSLTLIATANQGSEATYESGFVIDKFPISRPNLTFSTLTVSNMSPEDSSIYLCSVRDRVRSEAFFGQGTRLTVV.

CDR3 amino acids: CASSLGGTLGSSGNTIYF. The CDR3 DNA follows: TGCGCCAGCAGTCTAGGGGGCACCTTGGGGAGCTCTGGAAACACCATATATTTT. The V and J genes are TRBV5-1 and TRBJ1-3; TRBD1 agrees at 7 bases. The CDR3 loop spans 18 amino acids. The V gene's germline CDR1 is SGHRS and CDR2 YFSETQ. V gave up 5 bases and J gave up 0 bases; unmatched junction bases: 14.

CDR3 region: CASTSKEGSTEAFF. The CDR3 region has the DNA TGTGCCAGCACCTCGAAGGAGGGATCCACTGAAGCTTTCTTT. The chain combines TRBV5-4 with TRBJ1-1; no firm D call. The germline CDR1 and CDR2 sequences are SGHNT and YYREEE (reference sequence). V lost 6 bases to trimming and J lost 4 bases, with 16 bases between them. CDR3 length equals 14 residues.

J is TRBJ2-3 and V is TRBV29-1; 9 bases match TRBD1. Looked up from germline, CDR1 is SQVTM and CDR2 is ANQGSEA. The V and J ends lost 4 bases and 1 base, in that order; junction bases with no gene match: 9. This CDR3 has 16 amino acids. CDR3 nucleotides: TGCAGCGTTGCGGACCGGGACAGGGAAGGCACAGATACGCAGTATTTT. Translation: CSVADRDREGTDTQYF.

The chain combines TRBV11-2 with TRBJ1-1; TRBD1 is a possible D gene (5 bases). Per the germline V gene, CDR1 is SGHAT and CDR2 is FQNNGV. This CDR3 has 15 amino acids. Trimming took off 4 bases at V and 1 base at J, with 13 bases between the two ends. CDR3 DNA: TGTGCCAGCAGCTCACGGCGGGACGGGAACACTGAAGCTTTCTTT. This gives the protein CASSSRRDGNTEAFF.

This chain uses TRBV5-1 with TRBJ2-7, with D possibly being TRBD1 (6 bases). CDR1 and CDR2 (germline): SGHRS, YFSETQ. Trimming removed 0 bases at V and 0 bases at J, with 10 bases between. This CDR3 has 15 residues. The CDR3, as DNA: TGCGCCAGCAGCTTGGGGCAGGGGAGCTCCTACGAGCAGTACTTC. Residues: CASSLGQGSSYEQYF.

This chain uses TRBV19 with TRBJ2-3, with TRBD2 matching over 12 bases. V lost 6 bases, J lost 5 bases, and 6 bases stayed unmatched. This CDR3 has 15 amino acids. Per the germline V gene, CDR1 is LNHDA and CDR2 is SQIVND (reference sequence). CDR3 amino acids: CASRLAGGGGDTQYF. The CDR3 region has the DNA TGTGCCAGTAGGCTAGCGGGAGGGGGAGGAGATACGCAGTATTTT. Full variable domain (remainder filled in from reference TRBV19 and TRBJ2-3): DGGITQSPKYLFRKEGQNVTLSCEQNLNHDAMYWYRQDPGQGLRLIYYSQIVNDFQKGDIAEGYSVSREKKESFPLTVTSAQKNPTAFYLCASRLAGGGGDTQYFGPGTRLTVL.

The chain recombines TRBV28 with TRBJ1-2, with D possibly being TRBD1 (5 bases). CDR3 size: 12 residues. The germline CDR1 and CDR2 sequences are MDHEN and SYDVKM. V was clipped by 3 bases and J by 7 bases, with 9 bases between them. CDR3 DNA sequence: TGTGCCAGCAGTTTTAATGGGGGTGGCTACACCTTC. It is translated as CASSFNGGGYTF.

V and J are TRBV6-5 and TRBJ2-3; 7 bases line up with TRBD2. CDR3 size: 15 residues. Germline V lookup: CDR1 MNHEY, CDR2 SVGAGI. The trim removed 5 bases at V and 1 base at J, leaving 6 bases unmatched. The CDR3 region is CASSHRLARTDTQYF. The CDR3 DNA reads TGTGCCAGCAGTCACAGACTAGCCCGCACAGATACGCAGTATTTT.

This chain joins TRBV11-3 and TRBJ1-4, with D unclear. V was trimmed by 0 bases and J by 0 bases, leaving 8 bases between them. Germline V lookup: CDR1 SGHNT, CDR2 YENEEA. This CDR3 has 16 residues. The CDR3 nucleotides read TGTGCCAGCAGCTTAGATGACGGTGCAACTAATGAAAAACTGTTTTTT. This codes for CASSLDDGATNEKLFF.